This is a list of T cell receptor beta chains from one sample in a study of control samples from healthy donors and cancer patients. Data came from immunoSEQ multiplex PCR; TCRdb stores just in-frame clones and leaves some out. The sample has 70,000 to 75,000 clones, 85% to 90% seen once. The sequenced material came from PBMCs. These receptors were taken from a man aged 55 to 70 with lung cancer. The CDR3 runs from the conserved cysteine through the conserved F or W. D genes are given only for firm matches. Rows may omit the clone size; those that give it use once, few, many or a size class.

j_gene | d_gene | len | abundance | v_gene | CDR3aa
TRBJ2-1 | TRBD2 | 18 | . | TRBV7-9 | CASSRGVSGGRLLNEQFF
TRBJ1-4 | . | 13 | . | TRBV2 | CASRTSGNEKLFF
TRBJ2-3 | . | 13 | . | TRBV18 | CASSPAGTDTQYF
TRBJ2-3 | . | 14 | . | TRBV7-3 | CASSLTGSTDTQYF
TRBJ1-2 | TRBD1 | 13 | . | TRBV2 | CASSLGQGYGYTF
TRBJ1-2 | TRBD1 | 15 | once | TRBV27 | CASSLFPGQGYGYTF
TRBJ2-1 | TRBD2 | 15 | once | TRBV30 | CAWSWGLAFYNEQFF
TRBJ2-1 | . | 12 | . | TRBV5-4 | CASTDSYNEQFF
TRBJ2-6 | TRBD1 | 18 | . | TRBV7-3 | CASSARQGQSSGANVLTF
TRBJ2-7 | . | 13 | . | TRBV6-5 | CASSYLRGYEQYF
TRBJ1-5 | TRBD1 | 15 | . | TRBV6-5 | CASNSGTGIGQPQHF
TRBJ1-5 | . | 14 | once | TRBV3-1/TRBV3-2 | CASSQGMSNQPQHF
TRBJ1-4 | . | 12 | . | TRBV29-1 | CSVGSGEEKLFF
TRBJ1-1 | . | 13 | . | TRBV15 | CATSRAPGRGAFF
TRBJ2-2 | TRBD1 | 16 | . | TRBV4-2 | CASSQPDRGLTGELFF
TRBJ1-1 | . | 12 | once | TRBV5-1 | CASKTGNTEAFF